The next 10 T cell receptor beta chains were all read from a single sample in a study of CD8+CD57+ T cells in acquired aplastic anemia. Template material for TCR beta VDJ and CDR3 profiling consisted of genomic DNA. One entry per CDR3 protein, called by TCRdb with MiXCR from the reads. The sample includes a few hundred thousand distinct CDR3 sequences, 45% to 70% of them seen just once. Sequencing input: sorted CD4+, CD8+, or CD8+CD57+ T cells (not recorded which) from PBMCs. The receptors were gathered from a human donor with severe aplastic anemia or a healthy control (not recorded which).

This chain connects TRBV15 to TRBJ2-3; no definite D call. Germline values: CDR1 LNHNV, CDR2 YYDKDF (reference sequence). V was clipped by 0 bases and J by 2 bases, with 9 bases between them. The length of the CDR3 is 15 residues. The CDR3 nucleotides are TGTGCCACCAGCAGAGATTCCGCCTCCACAGATACGCAGTATTTT. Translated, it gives CATSRDSASTDTQYF.

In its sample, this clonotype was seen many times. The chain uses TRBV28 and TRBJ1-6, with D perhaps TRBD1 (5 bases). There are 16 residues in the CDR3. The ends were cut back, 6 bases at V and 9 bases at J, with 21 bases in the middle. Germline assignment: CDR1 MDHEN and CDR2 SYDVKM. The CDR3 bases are TGTGCCAGCAGCCGGGGGGGTGCAGGGCTTATTTCACCCCTCCACTTT. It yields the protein CASSRGGAGLISPLHF.

In DNA form, the CDR3 reads TGTGCCAGCAGTGAACGGGAGGGGACAGGGATCCAGCCCCAGCATTTT. This translates into CASSEREGTGIQPQHF. The chain employs TRBV2 and TRBJ1-5; TRBD1 agrees at 9 bases. The germline V gene has CDR1 SNHLY and CDR2 FYNNEI. Losses at the gene ends were 2 bases for V and 7 bases for J; bases not matched to a gene: 9. The length of the CDR3 is 16 residues.

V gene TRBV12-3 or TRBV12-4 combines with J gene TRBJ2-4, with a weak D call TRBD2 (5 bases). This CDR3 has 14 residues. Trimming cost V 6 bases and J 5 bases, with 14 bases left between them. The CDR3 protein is CASSTPGKENIQYF. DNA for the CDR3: TGTGCCAGCAGCACCCCGGGAAAAGAAAACATTCAGTACTTC.

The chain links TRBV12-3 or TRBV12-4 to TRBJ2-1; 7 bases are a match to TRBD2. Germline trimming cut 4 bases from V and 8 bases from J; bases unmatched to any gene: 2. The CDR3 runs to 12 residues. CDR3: CASSWGGDEQFF. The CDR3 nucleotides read TGTGCCAGCAGTTGGGGGGGGGATGAGCAGTTCTTC.

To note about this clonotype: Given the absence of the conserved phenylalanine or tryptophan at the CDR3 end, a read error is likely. Here the CDR3 reads CSVTDGIYEQYL. CDR3 DNA sequence: TGCAGCGTGACGGACGGAATCTACGAGCAGTACCTC. The chain combines TRBV29-1 with TRBJ2-7; no reliable D call. V lost 6 bases, J lost 3 bases, and 12 bases lay in between. CDR3 size: 12 residues. Germline V gene sequence: CDR1 SQVTM, CDR2 ANQGSEA.

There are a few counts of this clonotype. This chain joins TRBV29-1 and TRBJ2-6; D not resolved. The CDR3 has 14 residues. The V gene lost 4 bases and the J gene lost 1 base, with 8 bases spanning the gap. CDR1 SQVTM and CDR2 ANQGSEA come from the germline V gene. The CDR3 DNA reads TGCAGCGTTGGTAAAGGGTCTGGGGCCAACGTCCTGACTTTC. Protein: CSVGKGSGANVLTF.

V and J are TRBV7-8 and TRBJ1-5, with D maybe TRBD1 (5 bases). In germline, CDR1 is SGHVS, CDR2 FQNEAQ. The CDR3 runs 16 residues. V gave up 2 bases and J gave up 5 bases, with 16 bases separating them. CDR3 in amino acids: CASSLSPGLEDQPQHF. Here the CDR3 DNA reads TGTGCCAGCAGCTTATCGCCAGGGCTGGAGGATCAGCCCCAGCATTTT.

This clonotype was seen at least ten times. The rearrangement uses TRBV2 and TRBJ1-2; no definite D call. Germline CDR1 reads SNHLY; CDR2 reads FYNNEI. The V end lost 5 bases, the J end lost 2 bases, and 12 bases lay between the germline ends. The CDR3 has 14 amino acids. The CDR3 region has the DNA TGTGCCAGCAGTAGTGGACGTTCAAACTATGGCTACACCTTC. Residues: CASSSGRSNYGYTF.

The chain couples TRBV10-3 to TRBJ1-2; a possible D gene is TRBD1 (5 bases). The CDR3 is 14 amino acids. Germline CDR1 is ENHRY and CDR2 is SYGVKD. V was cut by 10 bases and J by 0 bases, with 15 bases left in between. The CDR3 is CASRRDGANYGYTF. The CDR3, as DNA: TGTGCCAGCAGGCGGGACGGAGCTAACTATGGCTACACCTTC.